A selection of T cell receptor beta chains follows, all from one sample in a study of T cells after yellow fever vaccination. TCRdb re-analysed the 5' RACE reads in MiXCR, keeping a single row per CDR3 protein. The sample yields some 400,000 distinct CDR3 sequences, under 20% seen once. Sequences were derived from PBMCs, sampled before the yellow fever booster vaccination. These receptors were collected from a man aged 18 to 29 who received the YFV17D yellow fever vaccine. The CDR3 runs from the conserved cysteine through the conserved F or W. A D gene is named only where the DNA matches it firmly.

cdr3_aa,d_call,j_call,v_call
CASSSGQMQETQYF,-,TRBJ2-5,TRBV5-1
CASSLIVGGETQYF,-,TRBJ2-5,TRBV7-2
CASSLMSGDYGYTF,-,TRBJ1-2,TRBV7-9
CASGLGFREQFF,-,TRBJ2-1,TRBV18
CASSTDSNQPQHF,-,TRBJ1-5,TRBV12-3/TRBV12-4
CASGFGGPTDTQYF,-,TRBJ2-3,TRBV9
CASSLSGQVAGQPQHF,TRBD1,TRBJ1-5,TRBV7-9
CASSLGPNEQFF,-,TRBJ2-1,TRBV12-3/TRBV12-4
CASSLNAGTNTEAFF,-,TRBJ1-1,TRBV7-9
CASSWDIQETQYF,-,TRBJ2-5,TRBV6-5
CASKQEGFSSEAFF,-,TRBJ1-1,TRBV2
CASSQRTGGTKNIQYF,TRBD1,TRBJ2-4,TRBV4-3
CASSGSGGRHTEAFF,TRBD1,TRBJ1-1,TRBV28
CAIRGTENYGYTF,-,TRBJ1-2,TRBV10-3
CASSLLETWGTDTQYF,-,TRBJ2-3,TRBV6-2/TRBV6-3
CASSWQVHNSPLHF,-,TRBJ1-6,TRBV27
CASSDHGAGNMDTQYF,-,TRBJ2-3,TRBV7-2
CASSLTSGGLADTQYF,TRBD2,TRBJ2-3,TRBV10-1
CSVDGLDGPYEQYF,-,TRBJ2-7,TRBV29-1
CASSYRGVGTEAFF,-,TRBJ1-1,TRBV6-5
CASSLVIREAFF,-,TRBJ1-1,TRBV7-9
CASSVSGGLETQYF,TRBD1,TRBJ2-5,TRBV9
CASSWDRALHQPQHF,TRBD1,TRBJ1-5,TRBV12-3/TRBV12-4
CASSSDRVTGELFF,TRBD1,TRBJ2-2,TRBV7-2
CASSYSNGAYGYTF,-,TRBJ1-2,TRBV6-5
CASSQEGGVNQPQHF,-,TRBJ1-5,TRBV4-1
CASMAGSTQYF,-,TRBJ2-3,TRBV6-5
CASSQEGIGFQETQYF,-,TRBJ2-5,TRBV4-3
CASSSPGGRGRTGELFF,TRBD2,TRBJ2-2,TRBV6-5
CAWTGVFGNTIYF,-,TRBJ1-3,TRBV30
CASSYNSGGPYEQYF,TRBD2,TRBJ2-7,TRBV7-2
CASGGETYNEQFF,-,TRBJ2-1,TRBV27
CASSQDASFNQPQHF,-,TRBJ1-5,TRBV4-1
CASTNTPGDRSTDTQYF,-,TRBJ2-3,TRBV5-5
CASSESGGPGTQYF,TRBD2,TRBJ2-3,TRBV5-1
CASNQGWLQPSSYNEQFF,-,TRBJ2-1,TRBV6-2/TRBV6-3
CASSARLDETQYF,-,TRBJ2-5,TRBV9
CSVGRTALGDTQYF,-,TRBJ2-3,TRBV29-1
CASSYDLGQPQHF,-,TRBJ1-5,TRBV6-2/TRBV6-3
CASSFLAGASTDTQYF,TRBD2,TRBJ2-3,TRBV11-2
CASSPGATGELFF,-,TRBJ2-2,TRBV5-5
CASSYPPSGGLSTDTQYF,TRBD2,TRBJ2-3,TRBV28
CASSKGTGTYEQYF,-,TRBJ2-7,TRBV6-1
CASSQVGLAGGPGETQYF,TRBD2,TRBJ2-5,TRBV4-2
CASSWSVGQNEKLFF,TRBD1,TRBJ1-4,TRBV6-5
CASSLMPPYEQYF,-,TRBJ2-7,TRBV27
CASSLVQAEAFF,-,TRBJ1-1,TRBV12-3/TRBV12-4
CASSPGEGMGGTDTQYF,-,TRBJ2-3,TRBV4-1
CASSLAARGEQFF,-,TRBJ2-1,TRBV7-8
CASSQRSDEKLFF,-,TRBJ1-4,TRBV18
CASSQLAGVTDTQYF,TRBD2,TRBJ2-3,TRBV6-5
CASTRSGGGAVTDTQYF,TRBD2,TRBJ2-3,TRBV7-6
CASSLVSRGRGGGNEQFF,-,TRBJ2-1,TRBV5-1
CASSSLIRSGETQYF,-,TRBJ2-5,TRBV5-1
CSALGGANYGYTF,-,TRBJ1-2,TRBV20-1
CASSSTPNGYTF,-,TRBJ1-2,TRBV27